This T cell receptor (beta chain) originates from a study of blood T cell repertoires in COVID-19. Overall study context: Sites in the United States, Italy and Spain provided acute and convalescent COVID-19 samples.

Libraries were prepared by immunoSEQ multiplex PCR; TCRdb keeps only in-frame clonotypes and omits some of them. The sample holds about 300,000 clones; approximately 90% are singletons and the top ten take 6.3%. Losses at the gene ends were 4 bases for V and 0 bases for J; bases not matched to a gene: 15. This CDR3 has 19 residues. CDR1 is SGHAT and CDR2 is FQNNGV in the germline V gene. The TCR comes from a woman between 50 and 59 years old with COVID-19, enrolled during active disease. The sample comprised peripheral blood. V and J are TRBV11-2 and TRBJ2-1, with 7 bases fitting TRBD2. CDR3 loop: CASSSTLGGGGSSYNEQFF. CDR3 nucleotides: TGTGCCAGCAGCTCCACCCTGGGAGGCGGGGGAAGCTCCTACAATGAGCAGTTCTTC. Full variable domain (outside the CDR3, taken from reference TRBV11-2 and TRBJ2-1): EAGVAQSPRYKIIEKRQSVAFWCNPISGHATLYWYQQILGQGPKLLIQFQNNGVVDDSQLPKDRFSAERLKGVDSTLKIQPAKLEDSAVYLCASSSTLGGGGSSYNEQFFGPGTRLTVL.